These T cell receptor beta chains were read from a single sample in a study of blood T cell repertoires in COVID-19. Sequenced by immunoSEQ multiplex PCR; TCRdb stores in-frame clones only, minus some. The top ten clones hold 8% to 9% of a sample with about 210,000 clones, around 86% of them seen once. The sequencing sample was made of PBMCs or T cells enriched from blood (not recorded which). The receptors stem from a woman aged 45 to 65 with acute COVID-19. The CDR3 runs from the conserved cysteine through the conserved F or W. Each record gives: CDR3 DNA, CDR3 protein, D gene, J gene, clone size, V gene. The D gene is left open where the match is weak. Clone size is given for some rows only: seen once, a few or many times, or a class if the clone is expanded.

cdr3_nt: TGTGCCAGCAGCCTGGGCGGGCGCTATCAGCCCCAGCATTTT
cdr3_aa: CASSLGGRYQPQHF
d_call: NA
j_call: TRBJ1-5
clone_size: NA
v_call: TRBV28

cdr3_nt: TGCGCCAGCGGACAGGGCCCGGACACTGAAGCTTTCTTT
cdr3_aa: CASGQGPDTEAFF
d_call: TRBD1
j_call: TRBJ1-1
clone_size: NA
v_call: TRBV5-1

cdr3_nt: TGTGCCAGCAGTTCCCTGGACAGGTTCGGAAACTTAGCCAAAAACATTCAGTACTTC
cdr3_aa: CASSSLDRFGNLAKNIQYF
d_call: TRBD1
j_call: TRBJ2-4
clone_size: NA
v_call: TRBV6-2/TRBV6-3

cdr3_nt: TGTGCCAGCAGCGTCGGGGTGACAGGGAACACCGGGGAGCTGTTTTTT
cdr3_aa: CASSVGVTGNTGELFF
d_call: NA
j_call: TRBJ2-2
clone_size: NA
v_call: TRBV5-6

cdr3_nt: TGTGCCAGCAGCGCCGGAGGTCAGGGGATCGGTGAGCAGTTCTTC
cdr3_aa: CASSAGGQGIGEQFF
d_call: NA
j_call: TRBJ2-1
clone_size: NA
v_call: TRBV7-9

cdr3_nt: TGTGCCAGCAGCACCTCCGGGACAGGAAGCAATCAGCCCCAGCATTTT
cdr3_aa: CASSTSGTGSNQPQHF
d_call: TRBD1
j_call: TRBJ1-5
clone_size: NA
v_call: TRBV5-6

cdr3_nt: TGTGCCACCGAGGGGGAGGGGGTCTATGGCTACACCTTC
cdr3_aa: CATEGEGVYGYTF
d_call: NA
j_call: TRBJ1-2
clone_size: NA
v_call: TRBV19

cdr3_nt: TGCGCCAGCAGCCAAGATTTGGAGGATGGCTACACCTTC
cdr3_aa: CASSQDLEDGYTF
d_call: NA
j_call: TRBJ1-2
clone_size: NA
v_call: TRBV4-3

cdr3_nt: TGTGCCAGCAGCTCTCGGGACAGTCAAGAGACCCAGTACTTC
cdr3_aa: CASSSRDSQETQYF
d_call: TRBD1
j_call: TRBJ2-5
clone_size: NA
v_call: TRBV11-3

cdr3_nt: TGTGCCAGCAGTCCGAACCGACTGCTAGACGAGCAGTACTTC
cdr3_aa: CASSPNRLLDEQYF
d_call: NA
j_call: TRBJ2-7
clone_size: once
v_call: TRBV27

cdr3_nt: TGTGCCAGCAGTGAATCGATTCTAGCGAAAGAGAATGAGCAGTTCTTC
cdr3_aa: CASSESILAKENEQFF
d_call: NA
j_call: TRBJ2-1
clone_size: NA
v_call: TRBV6-1

cdr3_nt: TGTGCCAGCAGCTTAGCGGGCGATGGAGCTTTCTTT
cdr3_aa: CASSLAGDGAFF
d_call: NA
j_call: TRBJ1-1
clone_size: NA
v_call: TRBV7-9

cdr3_nt: TGTGCCAGTAGAACCACAGGGGGTGGAAACACCATATATTTT
cdr3_aa: CASRTTGGGNTIYF
d_call: TRBD1
j_call: TRBJ1-3
clone_size: NA
v_call: TRBV19

cdr3_nt: TGCGCCAGCAGCTGGGGCAGCGGGGGCTCCTACGAGCAGTACTTC
cdr3_aa: CASSWGSGGSYEQYF
d_call: TRBD2
j_call: TRBJ2-7
clone_size: NA
v_call: TRBV5-1

cdr3_nt: TGTGCTAGTGGTTTGACCGGGACTAGTGCGGCTAGAGAGCAGTTCTTC
cdr3_aa: CASGLTGTSAAREQFF
d_call: TRBD2
j_call: TRBJ2-1
clone_size: NA
v_call: TRBV12-5

cdr3_nt: TGTGCCAGCAGCTTGTCAGGAAACAATCAGCCCCAGCATTTT
cdr3_aa: CASSLSGNNQPQHF
d_call: NA
j_call: TRBJ1-5
clone_size: NA
v_call: TRBV11-3

cdr3_nt: TGCAGCGTTGTAGGACAGTCCACAGATACGCAGTATTTT
cdr3_aa: CSVVGQSTDTQYF
d_call: NA
j_call: TRBJ2-3
clone_size: once
v_call: TRBV29-1

cdr3_nt: TGCGCCAGCAGCCGGATACCAGACAGGGTAATTGAGGAGACCCAGTACTTC
cdr3_aa: CASSRIPDRVIEETQYF
d_call: TRBD1
j_call: TRBJ2-5
clone_size: once
v_call: TRBV4-1

cdr3_nt: TGTGCCAGCAGCGCACAGGGGGCCCCTAGCTCCTACAATGAGCAGTTCTTC
cdr3_aa: CASSAQGAPSSYNEQFF
d_call: TRBD1
j_call: TRBJ2-1
clone_size: NA
v_call: TRBV9

cdr3_nt: TGCGCCAGCAGCCCGAAAAATCCGGGACAGAGCTCTGGGGCCAACGTCCTGACTTTC
cdr3_aa: CASSPKNPGQSSGANVLTF
d_call: TRBD1
j_call: TRBJ2-6
clone_size: NA
v_call: TRBV4-1

cdr3_nt: TGTGCCAGCAGCTGGGACTTTGGCTCTGGAAACACCATATATTTT
cdr3_aa: CASSWDFGSGNTIYF
d_call: NA
j_call: TRBJ1-3
clone_size: NA
v_call: TRBV7-6

cdr3_nt: TGCAGCGTCGGGACAGGGGGCTTCATAGATACGCAGTATTTT
cdr3_aa: CSVGTGGFIDTQYF
d_call: TRBD1
j_call: TRBJ2-3
clone_size: NA
v_call: TRBV29-1

cdr3_nt: TGTGCCAGCAGCTTAACGATCCAGGGGGGCACTGAAGCTTTCTTT
cdr3_aa: CASSLTIQGGTEAFF
d_call: TRBD1
j_call: TRBJ1-1
clone_size: few
v_call: TRBV11-2

cdr3_nt: TGCGCCAGCAGCTTGCAGGGGACTACGGGGGTGGACATTCAGTACTTC
cdr3_aa: CASSLQGTTGVDIQYF
d_call: NA
j_call: TRBJ2-4
clone_size: NA
v_call: TRBV5-1

cdr3_nt: TGTGCCAGCAGTTTGACAGGCCCTTCCACAGATACGCAGTATTTT
cdr3_aa: CASSLTGPSTDTQYF
d_call: NA
j_call: TRBJ2-3
clone_size: NA
v_call: TRBV28